This T cell receptor beta chain appears in the sequencing data of a study of Graves' ophthalmopathy and Graves' hyperthyroidism. Findings of the study overall: Both an approximately 68% sensitivity and an approximately 75% specificity characterized the model's predictions of ophthalmopathy progression.

RNA transcripts provided the template for amplifying TCR beta CDR3 regions. Scientists carried out first-round RT-PCR using HTBI primers and then a second-round multiplex PCR. From the multiplex PCR reads, TCRdb called clonotypes with MiXCR, one entry per CDR3 protein. The sample carries about 500,000 distinct CDR3 sequences, less than 40% recorded once. With regard to this clonotype: Its target is not known.

This CDR3 region has 16 residues. V lost 1 base to trimming and J lost 1 base, with 10 bases between them. Specimen: peripheral blood or thyroid tissue (not recorded which). The rearrangement joins TRBV12-3 or TRBV12-4 to TRBJ2-2; maybe TRBD1 (5 bases). This clonotype was sampled from an adult man with Graves' hyperthyroidism. In DNA form, the CDR3 reads TGTGCCAGCAGTTTAGGGGCAGGGATGAACACCGGGGAGCTGTTTTTT. It codes for CASSLGAGMNTGELFF.